A few counts support the clone carrying this T cell receptor (beta chain). Its cognate antigen is unknown. A TCRbeta library incorporating unique molecular identifiers was prepared. TCRdb used MiXCR to reprocess the PCR reads, holding one entry per CDR3 protein. In the table there are approximately 430,000 distinct CDR3 sequences, roughly 17% of which are singletons. V was cut by 2 bases and J by 10 bases, with 9 bases left in between. CDR1 and CDR2 from the germline V gene are SNHLY and FYNNEI. The CDR3 totals 11 residues. The sample originates from a study of T-cell reconstitution after alpha-beta-depleted transplantation in children. Study observations and caveats: Several hundred rapidly expanded clones from non-depleted graft cells reportedly supplied alpha-beta T cells about two months post-transplant. T-cell numbers and diversity, one year after transplant, stemmed largely from T cells that were newly produced. After transplant, high TCRbeta diversity at day 60 in some patients arose from surviving recipient T cells and thymic progenitors.

Sequencing was performed on PBMCs, mostly from graft donor cells, taken 360 days after TCRalphabeta/CD19-depleted stem cell transplant. The receptor was derived from a boy in the first two years of life who had a stem cell transplant for Wiskott-Aldrich syndrome, so the T cells may come from the graft donor. This chain connects TRBV2 to TRBJ2-7; D uncertain. In DNA form, the CDR3 reads TGTGCCAGCAGTGAACAGCGATCTCAGTACTTC. This translates into CASSEQRSQYF.